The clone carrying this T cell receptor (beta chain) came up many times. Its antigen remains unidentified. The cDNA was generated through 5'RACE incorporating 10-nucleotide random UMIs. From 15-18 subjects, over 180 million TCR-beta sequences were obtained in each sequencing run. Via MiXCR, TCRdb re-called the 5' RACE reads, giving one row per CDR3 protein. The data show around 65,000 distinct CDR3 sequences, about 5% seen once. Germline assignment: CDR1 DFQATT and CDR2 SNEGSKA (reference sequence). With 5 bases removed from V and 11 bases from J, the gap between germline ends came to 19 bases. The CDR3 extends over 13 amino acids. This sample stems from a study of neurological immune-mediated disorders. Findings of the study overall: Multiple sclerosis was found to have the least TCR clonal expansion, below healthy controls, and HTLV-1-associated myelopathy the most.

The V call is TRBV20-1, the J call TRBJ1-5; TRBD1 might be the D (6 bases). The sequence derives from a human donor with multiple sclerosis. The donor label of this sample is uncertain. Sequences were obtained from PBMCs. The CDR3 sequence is CSALRGGSLTQHF. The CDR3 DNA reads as TGCAGTGCTCTAAGGGGGGGGAGTCTGACCCAGCATTTT.